The 18 T cell receptor beta chains in this list originate from one sample, sequenced in a study of T cells in Graves' hyperthyroidism and ophthalmopathy. The TCR beta CDR3 regions underwent amplification using RNA transcripts as the source. An initial round of RT-PCR targeting the TCR CDR3 relied on the HTBI primer set. TCRdb passed the multiplex PCR reads through MiXCR, listing each CDR3 protein once. The data hold more than 600,000 distinct CDR3 sequences, with roughly 17% observed a single time. Sequencing used blood. These receptors were taken from a man younger than 35 with Graves' hyperthyroidism.

In this sample, this clonotype turned up a few times. This chain connects TRBV20-1 to TRBJ2-7, with 9 bases aligning to TRBD2. Germline assignment: CDR1 DFQATT and CDR2 SNEGSKA (reference sequence). V lost 4 bases and J lost 4; bases outside the gene matches: 8. This CDR3 has 14 amino acids. The DNA for the CDR3 is TGCAGTGCTATTCTAGCGGGGTCACCTTACGAGCAGTACTTC. Amino acid sequence: CSAILAGSPYEQYF.

There are many counts of this clonotype. V gene TRBV10-2 combines with J gene TRBJ2-1; 9 bases are shared with TRBD1. The CDR3 length is 16 residues. V lost 6 bases, J lost 7 bases, and 13 bases stayed unmatched. CDR1 and CDR2 (germline): WSHSY, SAAADI. As DNA, the CDR3 is TGCGCCAGCAGGAAAAAACCGGGACAGGGTTGGAATGAGCAGTTCTTC. It codes for CASRKKPGQGWNEQFF.

This clonotype was counted at least ten times. V usage is TRBV2 and J usage is TRBJ1-5, with unresolved D. Trimming removed 6 bases at V and 3 bases at J, with 12 bases between. This CDR3 has 14 amino acids. CDR1 and CDR2 (germline): SNHLY, FYNNEI. The CDR3 sequence: CASSLDTVNQPQHF. As DNA, the CDR3 is TGTGCCAGCAGCCTCGACACCGTCAATCAGCCCCAGCATTTT.

At least ten counts were recorded for this clonotype. The rearrangement uses TRBV12-3 or TRBV12-4 and TRBJ2-1, with 10 bases fitting TRBD2. The CDR3 runs to 17 residues. Trimming cost V 4 bases and J 8 bases; bases outside gene matches: 14. This CDR3 is CASSSPPGSGRVDEQFF. The DNA of the CDR3 is TGTGCCAGCAGTTCCCCCCCGGGGAGCGGGAGGGTCGATGAGCAGTTCTTC.

In its sample, this clonotype was seen many times. The chain joins TRBV9 to TRBJ2-1, with D hard to call. The CDR3 is 16 residues long. From germline, CDR1 is SGDLS and CDR2 YYNGEE. Trimming stripped 0 bases from V and 0 bases from J, with 10 bases between. CDR3 coding DNA: TGTGCCAGCAGCGTAGTCGCCTCCAGCTCCTACAATGAGCAGTTCTTC. It yields the protein CASSVVASSSYNEQFF.

The chain links TRBV12-3 or TRBV12-4 to TRBJ2-6; no clear D. Trimming removed 6 bases at V and 4 bases at J, with 13 bases between. The CDR3 spans 15 residues. This CDR3 reads CASRPESGGANVLTF. Here the CDR3 DNA reads TGTGCCAGCAGACCTGAGTCAGGCGGGGCCAACGTCCTGACTTTC.

This clonotype was observed at least ten times. Here the CDR3 reads CASTVSDTQYF. For the CDR3, the DNA is TGTGCCAGCACGGTCTCAGATACGCAGTATTTT. This chain joins TRBV12-3 or TRBV12-4 and TRBJ2-3; D uncertain. The CDR3 has 11 residues. Trimming left V 7 bases short and J 4 bases short, with 6 bases between.

This clonotype has just a few counts. This chain links TRBV29-1 with TRBJ2-7, with D possibly being TRBD1 (6 bases). The germline gives CDR1 SQVTM, CDR2 ANQGSEA. Trimming removed 0 bases from V and 3 bases from J, with 12 bases in between. The CDR3 spans 14 residues. In DNA form, the CDR3 reads TGCAGCGTTGAAGATGGGGACACCTACTACGAGCAGTACTTC. Translating it yields CSVEDGDTYYEQYF.

This clonotype was observed many times. The CDR3 DNA sequence: TGCAGCGTCCCCGGTCCGACCGGCCCCGGACAGGGGGCACACTATGGCTACACCTTC. As protein: CSVPGPTGPGQGAHYGYTF. The J gene is TRBJ1-2, the V gene TRBV29-1; 11 bases align to TRBD1. CDR1 and CDR2 from the germline V gene are SQVTM and ANQGSEA. The CDR3 contains 19 residues. V lost 6 bases to trimming and J lost 3 bases; unmatched junction nucleotides: 21.

In its sample, this clonotype was seen a few times. The chain carries TRBV28 and TRBJ1-6; maybe TRBD1 (5 bases). The CDR3 spans 16 residues. V lost 6 bases to trimming and J lost 6 bases, with 18 bases between them. Germline V gene sequence: CDR1 MDHEN, CDR2 SYDVKM. DNA for the CDR3: TGTGCCAGCAGGAGGGTTGGGACTTGGGCTAATTCACCCCTCCACTTT. It yields the protein CASRRVGTWANSPLHF.

This clonotype has ten or more counts. The chain couples TRBV11-1 to TRBJ1-6, with 8 bases aligning to TRBD1. The CDR3 has 13 residues. Trimming cost V 4 bases and J 8 bases; bases outside gene matches: 1. Germline CDR1 SGHAT, CDR2 FQDESV (reference sequence). The chain's CDR3 is CASSWGQDSPLHF. The DNA of the CDR3 is TGTGCCAGCAGCTGGGGACAGGATTCACCCCTCCACTTT.

Many counts were recorded for this clonotype. The J gene is TRBJ2-7, the V gene TRBV28, with a tentative D call TRBD1 (5 bases). The CDR3 sequence is 15 residues long. Per germline, CDR1 MDHEN and CDR2 SYDVKM. Deletions cut 4 bases from V and 5 bases from J, with 18 bases between. CDR3 loop: CASSSPRRVVHEQYF. The CDR3 DNA is TGTGCCAGCAGTTCGCCGCGCAGGGTAGTGCACGAGCAGTACTTC. Complete variable domain (other parts from reference TRBV28 and TRBJ2-7): DVKVTQSSRYLVKRTGEKVFLECVQDMDHENMFWYRQDPGLGLRLIYFSYDVKMKEKGDIPEGYSVSREKKERFSLILESASTNQTSMYLCASSSPRRVVHEQYFGPGTRLTVT.

This clonotype was seen at least ten times. V and J are TRBV2 and TRBJ2-1; D tentatively reads TRBD1 or TRBD2 (6 bases each). The V end lost 5 bases, the J end lost 5 bases, and 13 bases lay between the germline ends. The germline CDR1 and CDR2 sequences are SNHLY and FYNNEI. The CDR3 is 14 amino acids. CDR3 nucleotides: TGTGCCAGCAGTTGGGGGGCGAAAAACAATGAGCAGTTCTTC. As protein: CASSWGAKNNEQFF.

This clonotype was observed many times. The V call is TRBV7-9, the J call TRBJ2-5, with TRBD1 identical over 10 bases. The CDR3 is 16 residues long. CDR1 SEHNR and CDR2 FQNEAQ come from the germline V gene (reference sequence). The ends lost 6 bases at V and 4 bases at J; junction bases unmatched: 11. CDR3 sequence reads: CASRSRDRGGGETQYF. DNA of the CDR3: TGTGCCAGCAGATCAAGGGACAGGGGAGGAGGAGAGACCCAGTACTTC.

This clonotype was detected ten times or more. V gene TRBV28 combines with J gene TRBJ2-1; D is uncertain. CDR3 length equals 14 residues. CDR1 and CDR2 from the germline V gene are MDHEN and SYDVKM. With 2 bases removed from V and 10 bases from J, the gap between germline ends came to 15 bases. CDR3 sequence: CASSLVMAQEEQFF. The CDR3 bases are TGTGCCAGCAGTTTAGTGATGGCTCAAGAAGAGCAGTTCTTC.

This clonotype was seen only a few times. The chain carries TRBV4-3 and TRBJ2-5; no clear D gene. CDR1 and CDR2 (germline): LGHNA, YSLEER. The CDR3 loop spans 15 amino acids. Deletions cut 4 bases from V and 3 bases from J, with 15 bases between. The CDR3 DNA is TGCGCCAGCAGCCTCCACGGGCGGCCGGAAGAGACCCAGTACTTC. Translating it yields CASSLHGRPEETQYF.

V is TRBV7-9 and J is TRBJ2-3; possibly TRBD2 for D (6 bases). The CDR3 length is 17 residues. Germline CDR1 and CDR2: SEHNR and FQNEAQ (reference sequence). V lost 2 bases to trimming and J lost 1 base, with 16 bases between them. Here the CDR3 reads CASSLPEIAVGTDTQYF. The CDR3 coding sequence is TGTGCCAGCAGCTTACCGGAAATAGCGGTGGGCACAGATACGCAGTATTTT.

The rearrangement links TRBV7-3 to TRBJ2-1; 7 bases fit TRBD2. The CDR3 sequence is 16 residues long. The germline CDR1 and CDR2 sequences are SGHTA and FQGTGA. The V segment lost 3 bases and the J segment 5 bases; nucleotides outside the gene matches: 10. In DNA, the CDR3 is TGTGCCAGCAGCTTTTTTGGCGGGAGCCCCCACAATGAGCAGTTCTTC. Translating gives CASSFFGGSPHNEQFF. The full variable domain, completed using reference TRBV7-3 and TRBJ2-1, is GAGVSQTPSNKVTEKGKYVELRCDPISGHTALYWYRQSLGQGPEFLIYFQGTGAADDSGLPNDRFFAVRPEGSVSTLKIQRTERGDSAVYLCASSFFGGSPHNEQFFGPGTRLTVL.